This record covers a single T cell receptor beta chain. Its antigen is not known. A much more abundant neighbour one base away suggests this may be a read error. RNA was extracted from bulk tissue without any cell sorting. The normal lung tissue was taken more than 3 cm from the tumor edge. The V and J ends lost 5 bases and 4 bases, in that order; junction bases with no gene match: 8. The CDR3 extends over 16 amino acids. Per the germline V gene, CDR1 is MNHEY and CDR2 is SVGAGI. The data stem from a study of tumor and adjacent non-tumor tissue in lung cancer. At the level of the study: The cohort had 12 to 13 adenocarcinoma, 2 squamous cell and 1 small cell patients. Study results and limitations: Significantly higher TCR diversity was found in tumor than normal lung. Patients with more diverse tumor TCRs had worse survival.

The library came from three nested PCR rounds adapted from ARM-PCR protocols. TCRdb re-called the multiplex PCR reads with MiXCR, one entry per CDR3 protein. The table includes about 100,000 distinct CDR3 sequences, roughly two thirds detected once. This sequence was found in a man under 40 with non-small cell lung cancer. Sequenced material: distant non-tumor lung tissue. The chain is built from TRBV6-5 and TRBJ2-1, with 10 positions matching TRBD2. The CDR3 bases are TGTGCCAGCAGTCCCACTAGCGGGAAGTCATACAATGAGCAGTTCTTC. Translated: CASSPTSGKSYNEQFF.